Sequencing of this T cell receptor (beta chain) was carried out in a study of T cell repertoires in cytomegalovirus infection. Study summary: Recently described HLA-C-restricted plus well-studied HLA-B-restricted CMV epitopes were used. Shared public TCR beta signatures pointed to both CMV infection and a matching HLA type.

TCRdb re-called the reads through MiXCR, storing one row per CDR3 protein. The table has some 99,000 distinct CDR3 sequences, about 30% seen once. This clonotype was recorded a few times. Its antigen remains unknown. Study conclusions and caveats: In two of eight donors, the top clonotype was HLA-C-restricted CMV-specific. Frequencies of public TCR beta families were cumulated, and this identified carriers of CMV plus the relevant HLA.

Trimming left V 0 bases short and J 1 base short, with 13 bases between. CDR1 and CDR2 from the germline V gene are SGHVS and FQNEAQ. The CDR3 runs to 16 residues. This chain links TRBV7-8 with TRBJ2-7, with D possibly TRBD1 on 5 matching bases. The sequence was collected from a human donor in good health (CMV status not recorded). Some clones in this sample may be carry-over from other donors' samples. Sequencing used CD8+ T cells from cultured PBMCs, obtained from culture after CMV antigen stimulation. The CDR3 DNA follows: TGTGCCAGCAGCTTAGCGGGGTTAGGGGCTTCCTACGAGCAGTACTTC. Translating gives CASSLAGLGASYEQYF.